This T cell receptor (beta chain) was obtained from a study of blood T cell repertoires in COVID-19. Germline V gene lookup returns CDR1 MDHEN and CDR2 SYDVKM. This CDR3 has 14 residues. Trimming took 7 bases from V and 2 from J, leaving 13 bases between them. Generated by immunoSEQ multiplex PCR, the TCRdb table keeps only in-frame clones and is missing some. The sample yields some 140,000 clones, roughly four fifths seen once. This clone showed up just once. V is TRBV28 and J is TRBJ2-3; a weak D match, TRBD1 (5 bases). The source is a man at least 80 years old with acute or convalescent COVID-19. Sequencing was done on a sample of peripheral blood. The CDR3 nucleotides are TGTGCCAGCATTTCGGACATAACCACAGATACGCAGTATTTT. It specifies CASISDITTDTQYF.